The clone carrying this T cell receptor (beta chain) appeared many times. Time point defined: longitudinal time-point 2. These data belong to a study of neurological immune-mediated disorders. V shed 6 bases and J 5 bases; nucleotides not matched to a gene: 7. CDR1 and CDR2 from the germline V gene are DFQATT and SNEGSKA (reference sequence). The CDR3 extends over 13 amino acids. TCRdb fed the 5' RACE reads into MiXCR, producing one record per CDR3 protein. The sample carries tens of thousands of distinct CDR3 sequences, 5.8% recorded once. The chain employs TRBV20-1 and TRBJ2-1; 7 bases are a match to TRBD1. This sequence originates from a woman aged 55-69 years with multiple sclerosis. What was sequenced was PBMCs. The CDR3 coding sequence is TGCAGTGCCCCGAAGGGGGCCAACAATGAGCAGTTCTTC. Its protein product is CSAPKGANNEQFF.